The 6 T cell receptor beta chains below all came from one sample that was sequenced in a study of cytomegalovirus exposure and HLA in healthy donors. Primers included in the PCR were 60 Vbeta and 13 Jbeta primers. Method: immunoSEQ multiplex PCR; TCRdb's copy keeps in-frame clones and lacks some. The table shows some 160,000 clones, with roughly 82% occurring only once. The sample comprised PBMCs. The receptors derive from a woman aged 50 to 60 in good health and CMV-seronegative.

The CDR3, as DNA: TGTGCCAGCAGCTCGGACCTAGACAGCTCTAACTATGGCTACACCTTC. Translation: CASSSDLDSSNYGYTF. V usage is TRBV5-4 and J usage is TRBJ1-2; the D gene is possibly TRBD1 (5 bases). Looked up from germline, CDR1 is SGHNT and CDR2 is YYREEE (reference sequence). With 3 bases removed from V and 0 bases from J, the gap between germline ends came to 15 bases. This CDR3 spans 16 amino acids.

The chain joins TRBV2 to TRBJ2-2; 10 positions agree with TRBD1. The CDR3 runs 14 residues. Germline CDR1 and CDR2: SNHLY and FYNNEI. J was trimmed by 6 bases and V by 8 bases; bases with no gene match: 6. Here the CDR3 DNA reads TGTGCCAGCGAGGGGGACAGGGGTGCCGGGGAGCTGTTTTTT. This translates into CASEGDRGAGELFF.

A single count supports this clone. The chain has TRBV4-1 and TRBJ2-5; 7 bases align to TRBD2. V trimming: 0 bases; J trimming: 4 bases; junction bases outside the gene matches: 11. CDR3 length equals 17 residues. In germline, CDR1 is MGHRA, CDR2 YSYEKL. CDR3: CASSQERQRGLVETQYF. CDR3 nucleotide sequence: TGCGCCAGCAGCCAAGAAAGGCAGCGGGGATTGGTAGAGACCCAGTACTTC.

J is TRBJ2-7 and V is TRBV5-1, with 7 bases lining up with TRBD2. Losses at the gene ends were 0 bases for V and 6 bases for J; bases not matched to a gene: 15. CDR1 and CDR2 (germline): SGHRS, YFSETQ. The CDR3 runs to 17 residues. This CDR3 is CASSLAPVGGGASEQYF. DNA of the CDR3: TGCGCCAGCAGCTTGGCACCCGTGGGCGGGGGAGCGTCCGAGCAGTACTTC.

The rearrangement links TRBV19 to TRBJ1-1, with 7 bases lining up with TRBD1. V trimming: 9 bases; J trimming: 11 bases; junction bases outside the gene matches: 21. The germline gives CDR1 LNHDA, CDR2 SQIVND (reference sequence). This CDR3 has 15 residues. The CDR3 spells CASQSGRRGSLRAFF. CDR3 DNA: TGTGCCAGCCAATCCGGTCGCAGGGGGTCCCTTCGGGCTTTCTTT.

J is TRBJ2-3 and V is TRBV9, with 12 bases fitting TRBD2. J was trimmed by 2 bases and V by 0 bases; bases with no gene match: 4. This CDR3 has 17 residues. The germline CDR1 and CDR2 sequences are SGDLS and YYNGEE. CDR3 DNA sequence: TGTGCCAGCAGCGTAGGTGGACTAGCGGGGATCACAGATACGCAGTATTTT. The encoded protein is CASSVGGLAGITDTQYF.